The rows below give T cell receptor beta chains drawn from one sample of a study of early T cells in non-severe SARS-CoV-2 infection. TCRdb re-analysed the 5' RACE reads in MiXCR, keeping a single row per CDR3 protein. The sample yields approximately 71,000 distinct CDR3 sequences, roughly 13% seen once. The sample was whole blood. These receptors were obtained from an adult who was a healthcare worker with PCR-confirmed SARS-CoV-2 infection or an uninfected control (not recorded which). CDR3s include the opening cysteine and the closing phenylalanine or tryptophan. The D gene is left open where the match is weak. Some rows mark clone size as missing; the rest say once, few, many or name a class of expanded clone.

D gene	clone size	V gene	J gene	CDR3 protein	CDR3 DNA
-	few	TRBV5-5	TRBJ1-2	CASSLVQNYGYTF	TGTGCCAGCAGCTTGGTCCAGAACTATGGCTACACCTTC
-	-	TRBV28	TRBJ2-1	CASLGPYNEQFF	TGTGCCAGCCTCGGACCGTACAATGAGCAGTTCTTC
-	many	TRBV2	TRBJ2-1	CASMQEALSSYNEQFF	TGTGCCAGCATGCAGGAAGCCCTAAGCTCCTACAATGAGCAGTTCTTC
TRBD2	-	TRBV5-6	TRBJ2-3	CASSLVLAGGPDTQYF	TGTGCCAGCAGCTTGGTCTTAGCGGGGGGGCCCGATACGCAGTATTTT
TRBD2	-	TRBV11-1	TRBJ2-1	CASSRITSGGDNEQFF	TGTGCCAGCAGCCGAATTACTAGCGGGGGGGACAATGAGCAGTTCTTC
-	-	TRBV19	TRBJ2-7	CASSITALTYEQYF	TGTGCCAGTAGTATCACAGCGTTAACCTACGAGCAGTACTTC
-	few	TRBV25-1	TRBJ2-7	CASSASSQISYEQYF	TGTGCCAGCAGTGCCTCATCACAGATCTCCTACGAGCAGTACTTC
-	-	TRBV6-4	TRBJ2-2	CASSEGIDTGELFF	TGTGCCAGCAGTGAAGGGATCGACACCGGGGAGCTGTTTTTT
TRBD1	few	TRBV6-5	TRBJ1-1	CASSRQGSTEAFF	TGTGCCAGCAGTAGACAGGGGAGCACTGAAGCTTTCTTT
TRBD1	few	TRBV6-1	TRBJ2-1	CASSEDRGLYNEQFF	TGTGCCAGCAGTGAAGACAGGGGGCTTTACAATGAGCAGTTCTTC
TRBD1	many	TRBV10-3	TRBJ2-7	CAIRRGTGADEQYF	TGTGCCATCCGCCGGGGGACAGGGGCTGACGAGCAGTACTTC
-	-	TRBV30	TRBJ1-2	CAWSPNEGYTF	TGTGCCTGGAGCCCAAACGAAGGCTACACCTTC
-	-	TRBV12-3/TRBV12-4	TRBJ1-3	CASYLPAGNTIYF	TGTGCCAGCTACCTTCCCGCTGGAAACACCATATATTTT
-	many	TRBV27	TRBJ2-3	CASSHPPDSSSTQYF	TGTGCCAGCAGTCACCCCCCGGATTCTTCCAGTACGCAGTATTTT
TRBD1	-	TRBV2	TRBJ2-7	CASREQGGLYEQYF	TGTGCCAGCAGGGAACAGGGGGGCCTCTACGAGCAGTACTTC
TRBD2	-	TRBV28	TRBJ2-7	CASNPGLAVYEQYF	TGTGCCAGCAATCCGGGACTAGCGGTGTACGAGCAGTACTTC
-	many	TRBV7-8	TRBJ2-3	CASSLVVPGRGTDTQYF	TGTGCCAGCAGCTTAGTAGTTCCGGGTAGAGGCACAGATACGCAGTATTTT
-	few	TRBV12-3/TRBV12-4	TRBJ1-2	CASRAGRWGTAYGYTF	TGTGCCAGCAGGGCTGGCCGATGGGGCACCGCCTATGGCTACACCTTC
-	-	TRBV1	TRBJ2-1	CTSSQTSGGINEQFF	TGCACCAGCAGCCAGACTAGCGGGGGGATCAATGAGCAGTTCTTC
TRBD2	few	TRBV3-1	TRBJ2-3	CASSQAGTSADTQYF	TGTGCCAGCAGCCAGGCCGGGACTAGCGCAGATACGCAGTATTTT
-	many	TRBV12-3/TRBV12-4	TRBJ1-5	CASSNRDNRNQPQHF	TGTGCCAGCAGTAACCGGGACAACCGAAATCAGCCCCAGCATTTT
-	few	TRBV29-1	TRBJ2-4	CSAKAQVKNIQYF	TGCAGCGCAAAAGCACAGGTTAAAAACATTCAGTACTTC
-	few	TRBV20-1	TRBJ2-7	CSAIPGANEQYF	TGCAGTGCAATCCCGGGGGCCAACGAGCAGTACTTC
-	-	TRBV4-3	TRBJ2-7	CASSHSTGLGSYEQYF	TGCGCCAGCAGCCATTCAACAGGGTTAGGATCCTACGAGCAGTACTTC
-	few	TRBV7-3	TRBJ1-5	CASSPSPGQPQHF	TGTGCCAGCAGCCCCAGTCCGGGTCAGCCCCAGCATTTT
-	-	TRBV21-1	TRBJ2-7	CASSSTYEQYF	TGTGCCAGCAGTTCGACCTACGAGCAGTACTTC
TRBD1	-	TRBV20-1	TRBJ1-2	CSASGTGRGYTF	TGCAGTGCTAGCGGGACAGGACGCGGCTACACCTTC
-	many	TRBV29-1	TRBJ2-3	CSVPGLLRDTQYF	TGCAGCGTACCGGGACTCCTGCGGGATACGCAGTATTTT
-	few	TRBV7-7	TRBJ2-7	CASSLSTGQADEQYF	TGTGCCAGCAGCTTATCGACAGGCCAGGCAGACGAGCAGTACTTC
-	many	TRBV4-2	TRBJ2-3	CASSQESRGSLPTQYF	TGTGCCAGCAGCCAAGAAAGTCGGGGCAGCCTCCCCACGCAGTATTTT
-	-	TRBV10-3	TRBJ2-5	CAISERLRGLEETQYF	TGTGCCATCAGTGAGAGGCTACGGGGATTGGAAGAGACCCAGTACTTC
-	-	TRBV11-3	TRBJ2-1	CASSLQSGTYNEQFF	TGTGCCAGCAGCTTGCAGTCGGGAACCTACAATGAGCAGTTCTTC
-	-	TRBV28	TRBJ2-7	CASSLDLGGKQYF	TGTGCCAGCAGTTTAGATCTAGGAGGGAAGCAGTACTTC
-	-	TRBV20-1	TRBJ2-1	CSAKTGPNEQFF	TGCAGTGCTAAAACGGGGCCCAATGAGCAGTTCTTC
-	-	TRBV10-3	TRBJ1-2	CAIGERGYGYTF	TGTGCCATCGGCGAGAGGGGATATGGCTACACCTTC
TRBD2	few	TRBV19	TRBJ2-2	CASNQLAAGTGELFF	TGTGCCAGTAACCAACTAGCGGCGGGGACCGGGGAGCTGTTTTTT
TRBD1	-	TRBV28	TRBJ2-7	CASSLGGQGVYEQYF	TGTGCCAGCAGCCTTGGTGGACAGGGTGTTTACGAGCAGTACTTC
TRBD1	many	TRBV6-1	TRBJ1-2	CATSDRGGYTF	TGTGCCACCTCGGACAGGGGTGGCTACACCTTC
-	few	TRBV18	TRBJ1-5	CASSPLGDSNQPQHF	TGTGCCAGCTCACCACTTGGTGATAGCAATCAGCCCCAGCATTTT
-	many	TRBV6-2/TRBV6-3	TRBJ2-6	CASSYAVAGANVLTF	TGTGCCAGCAGTTACGCGGTAGCCGGGGCCAACGTCCTGACTTTC
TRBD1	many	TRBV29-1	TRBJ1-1	CSVGTGSLNTEAFF	TGCAGCGTCGGGACAGGGAGCCTGAACACTGAAGCTTTCTTT
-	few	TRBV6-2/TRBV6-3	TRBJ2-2	CAALRTENTGELFF	TGTGCCGCGCTAAGGACAGAGAACACCGGGGAGCTGTTTTTT
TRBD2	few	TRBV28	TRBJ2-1	CASTRNPLAGNSYNEQFF	TGTGCCAGCACCAGAAACCCTCTAGCGGGGAACTCCTACAATGAGCAGTTCTTC
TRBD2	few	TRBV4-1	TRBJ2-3	CASRWGTTSGSDTQYF	TGCGCCAGCAGGTGGGGGACGACTAGCGGGTCAGATACGCAGTATTTT
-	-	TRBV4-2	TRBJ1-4	CASSQDTRGEKLFF	TGTGCCAGCAGCCAAGATACCCGGGGGGAAAAACTGTTTTTT
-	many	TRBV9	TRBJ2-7	CASSPRLSSYEQYF	TGTGCCAGCAGCCCCCGTCTAAGCTCCTACGAGCAGTACTTC
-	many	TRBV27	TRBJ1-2	CASSFSAGGYGYTF	TGTGCCAGCAGTTTTTCCGCCGGTGGCTATGGCTACACCTTC
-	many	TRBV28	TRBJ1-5	CASSLFSQPQHF	TGTGCCAGCAGTTTATTTTCCCAGCCCCAGCATTTT
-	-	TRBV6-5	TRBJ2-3	CASSHPGTDTQYF	TGTGCCAGCAGCCATCCGGGGACAGATACGCAGTATTTT
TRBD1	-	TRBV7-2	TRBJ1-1	CASSLLSRIRQGLLNTEAFF	TGTGCCAGCAGCCTACTTTCCCGTATCCGACAGGGGCTTTTGAACACTGAAGCTTTCTTT
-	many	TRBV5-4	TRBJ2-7	CASSLVGDSYEQYF	TGTGCCAGCAGCTTGGTGGGGGATTCCTACGAGCAGTACTTC
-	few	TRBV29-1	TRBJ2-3	CSAGSYTDTQYF	TGCAGCGCCGGGTCTTACACAGATACGCAGTATTTT
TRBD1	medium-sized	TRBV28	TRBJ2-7	CASSKGTGDGYEQYF	TGTGCCAGCAGCAAGGGGACAGGGGATGGATACGAGCAGTACTTC
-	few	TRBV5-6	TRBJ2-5	CASSLVGAQETQYF	TGTGCCAGCAGCTTGGTGGGGGCCCAAGAGACCCAGTACTTC
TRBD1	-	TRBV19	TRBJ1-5	CASQGLDRGGNQPQHF	TGTGCCAGTCAGGGACTCGACAGGGGCGGCAATCAGCCCCAGCATTTT
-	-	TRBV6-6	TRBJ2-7	CASSSVGGNEQYF	TGTGCCAGCAGTTCCGTCGGGGGAAACGAGCAGTACTTC
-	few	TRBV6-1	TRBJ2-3	CASTVLGPSTDTQYF	TGTGCCAGCACCGTACTAGGTCCTAGCACAGATACGCAGTATTTT
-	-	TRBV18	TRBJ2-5	CASSPDGPRETQYF	TGTGCCAGCTCACCAGATGGACCCCGAGAGACCCAGTACTTC